This T cell receptor beta chain was recorded in a study of CD8+ T cells in alopecia areata (dated by TCRdb to 2016 to 2018). Context from the whole study: The treated patients took part in an open-label pilot trial in which moderate-to-severe alopecia areata was treated with oral tofacitinib at 5 to 10 mg twice daily. Patients received tofacitinib for 6 to 18 months and were then followed off drug for 6 months to check for delayed response and recurrence. The SALT score, which quantifies the percentage of affected scalp surface area, was used to measure disease severity in treated patients. The study used high-throughput TCRbeta sequencing to examine T cell clonal expansion in alopecia areata, in both the C3H/HeJ mouse model and human patients. Human TCRbeta sequencing covered scalp tissue and sorted CD4+ and CD8+ peripheral blood T cells from patchy and totalis/universalis alopecia areata patients and healthy controls. Biopsies were taken from tofacitinib-treated patients at baseline and at 4 and 24 weeks of treatment, and a later scalp biopsy was taken in several of the tofacitinib-treated patients. Scalp clonality was compared across normal scalp (n=4), patchy alopecia areata scalp (n=8), and alopecia totalis/universalis scalp (n=8). The RNA source kit depended on sample type: the PAXgene miRNA kit for fixed scalp, the miRNeasy kit for PBMCs, and the RNeasy kit for mouse skin. immunoSEQ multiplex PCR using 35 Vbeta forward primers and 13 Jbeta reverse primers was used to amplify TCRbeta CDR3 regions. Points the paper makes about the study in general: Many expanded lesional clones persisted in scalp and blood during tofacitinib treatment, which may partly explain relapse after stopping treatment. Unlike mouse skin, where gammadelta T cells dominate, normal human skin contains resident alphabeta T cells that get sequenced too, which complicates analysis of the scalp TCR repertoire. Because the treated cohort was small and had just a single nonresponder, larger studies are needed to establish links between baseline CD8+ expansion and response. Tofacitinib significantly decreased scalp clonality and the number of expanded CD8+ clones among the top 100 scalp clones. Shared TCR sequences between patients were less evident than in mice, which may be partly attributable to HLA diversity in the patient population. Compared with normal scalp, lesional scalp, particularly in alopecia totalis/universalis, had higher clonality and more expanded CD8+ clones, which suggests antigenic drive.

According to the germline V gene, CDR1 reads MGHRA and CDR2 reads YSYEKL. A distance of 14 bases separates the germline ends of V and J, which lose 7 bases and 5 bases respectively. The CDR3 sequence holds 13 residues, the cysteine and phenylalanine included. Here the CDR3 DNA is all that survives: 39 bases in frame from base 1. The library was built by means of the immunoSEQ multiplex PCR assay. To provide template for TCR sequencing, every sample had RNA extracted and reverse transcribed into cDNA. SuperScript III was used for first-strand cDNA synthesis, primed with a 2:1 mix of oligo-dT and random hexamers. Amplification bias was assessed with a synthetic immune receptor repertoire, and residual bias was removed computationally. In the authors' own workflow: Raw reads were preprocessed to remove errors, and CDR3 was defined according to IMGT conventions as the region from the conserved cysteine to phenylalanine. Clonality was calculated as 1 minus Shannon entropy normalized by log2 of the number of productive unique TCRs. Scalp TCRbeta sequences were cross-referenced with sorted blood CD4 and CD8 repertoires so that the CD4 or CD8 identity of scalp clones could be inferred. The table was pulled from immuneACCESS by TCRdb, which kept in-frame rearrangements only. Such tables lose some clones; where checked, under half of the loss comes from unresolved V genes, and the rest has no known cause. The V and J calls and the clone size are those of that table, but D and trimming were determined from the DNA. The sample data list roughly 250,000 clones, and about 62% of these were observed just once. The ten largest clones take up 0.8% to 1% of the sample.

Explained via the paper, the treatment or condition label denotes: oral pan-JAK inhibitor, 5-10 mg twice daily. Lesional scalp punch biopsies and peripheral blood were obtained from alopecia areata patients. After PBMCs were isolated by density centrifugation and stained for CD3, CD4 and CD8, a FACSAria was used to sort CD4+ and CD8+ T cells. Note on this clone: Its antigen target is currently unknown. No base-level quality is on record; no much larger clone is a single base apart.

The chain is made from TRBV4-1 and TRBJ2-5; no D gene call is confident. This TCR derives from a human donor with alopecia areata. This specimen was CD4+ T cells sorted from blood, taken between weeks 51 and 52, from a patient treated with tofacitinib. CDR3 protein: CASTVEGAETQYF. The sequence in DNA is TGCGCCAGCACGGTCGAAGGCGCGGAGACCCAGTACTTC.